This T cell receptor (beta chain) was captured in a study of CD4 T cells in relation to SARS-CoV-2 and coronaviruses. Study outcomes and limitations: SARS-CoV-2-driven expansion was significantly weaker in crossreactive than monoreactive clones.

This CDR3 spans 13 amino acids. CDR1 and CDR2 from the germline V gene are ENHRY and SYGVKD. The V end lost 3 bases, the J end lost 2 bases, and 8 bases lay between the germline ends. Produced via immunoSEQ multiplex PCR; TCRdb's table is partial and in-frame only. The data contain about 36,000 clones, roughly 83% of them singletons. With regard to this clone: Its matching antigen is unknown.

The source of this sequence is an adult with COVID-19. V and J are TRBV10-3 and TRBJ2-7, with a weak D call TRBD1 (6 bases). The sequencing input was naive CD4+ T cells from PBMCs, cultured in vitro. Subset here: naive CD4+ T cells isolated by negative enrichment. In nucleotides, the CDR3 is TGTGCCATCAGTGACTCAGGGGCCTACGAGCAGTACTTC. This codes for CAISDSGAYEQYF.